The present T cell receptor beta chain was sequenced within a study of cytomegalovirus exposure and HLA in healthy donors. Study information: HLA-typed donors were the source of approximately 85 million unique TCRs held in an early data release. Overall study findings and caveats: Later work associated around 18,000 TCR beta sequences with HLA alleles at 0.05 false discovery rate. TCR beta chains numbering approximately 150 were designated cytomegalovirus-associated. A later analysis found TCR association rates differed by HLA locus, highest for DRB1 and lowest for HLA-C.

Note on this clone: No antigen is known for it.

The PCR employed 60 Vbeta primers together with 13 Jbeta primers. Data came from immunoSEQ multiplex PCR; TCRdb stores just in-frame clones and leaves some out. Of about 210,000 clones listed, 60% to 80% are singletons. V lost 0 bases and J lost 2, with 13 bases in between. The CDR3 is 16 residues long. CDR1 is LGHNA, CDR2 YSLEER, per germline. The chain joins TRBV4-3 to TRBJ1-2; D is possibly TRBD1 (6 bases). This sequence was found in a male donor in good health and CMV-seronegative. Sequences were obtained from PBMCs. The DNA for the CDR3 is TGCGCCAGCAGCCAAGACCCCAGGACAGACAACTATGGCTACACCTTC. This encodes CASSQDPRTDNYGYTF.